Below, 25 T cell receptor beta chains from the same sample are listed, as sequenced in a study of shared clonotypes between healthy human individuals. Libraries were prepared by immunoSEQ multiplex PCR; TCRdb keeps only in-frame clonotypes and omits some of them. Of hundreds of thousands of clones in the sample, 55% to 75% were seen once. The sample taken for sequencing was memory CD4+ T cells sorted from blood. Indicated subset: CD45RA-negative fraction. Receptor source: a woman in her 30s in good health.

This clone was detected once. The CDR3 sequence is CASSKVQLNTEAFF. CDR3 nucleotide sequence: TGTGCCAGCAGTAAGGTCCAATTGAACACTGAAGCTTTCTTT. The rearrangement joins TRBV6-1 to TRBJ1-1; D gene unclear. With 5 bases removed from V and 0 bases from J, the gap between germline ends came to 10 bases. Germline CDR1 MNHNS, CDR2 SASEGT. The CDR3 totals 14 residues.

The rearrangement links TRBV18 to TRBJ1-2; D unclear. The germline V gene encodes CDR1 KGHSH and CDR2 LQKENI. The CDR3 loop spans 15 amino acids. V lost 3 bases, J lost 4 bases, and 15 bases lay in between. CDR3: CASSPGDFLTYGYTF. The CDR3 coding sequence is TGTGCCAGCTCACCTGGCGATTTTCTGACCTATGGCTACACCTTC.

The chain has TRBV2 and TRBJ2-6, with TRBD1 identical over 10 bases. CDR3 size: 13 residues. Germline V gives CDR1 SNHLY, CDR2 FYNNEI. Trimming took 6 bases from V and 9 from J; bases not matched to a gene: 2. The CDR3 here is CASRRDRGNVLTF. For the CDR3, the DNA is TGTGCCAGCAGGAGGGACAGGGGCAACGTCCTGACTTTC.

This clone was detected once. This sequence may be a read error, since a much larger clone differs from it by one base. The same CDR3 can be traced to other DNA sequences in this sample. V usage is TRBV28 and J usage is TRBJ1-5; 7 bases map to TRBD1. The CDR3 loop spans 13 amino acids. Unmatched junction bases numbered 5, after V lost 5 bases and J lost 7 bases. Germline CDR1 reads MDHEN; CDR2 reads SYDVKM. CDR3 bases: TGTGCCAGCAGTCCGACAGGGAACCAGCCCCAGCATTTT. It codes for CASSPTGNQPQHF.

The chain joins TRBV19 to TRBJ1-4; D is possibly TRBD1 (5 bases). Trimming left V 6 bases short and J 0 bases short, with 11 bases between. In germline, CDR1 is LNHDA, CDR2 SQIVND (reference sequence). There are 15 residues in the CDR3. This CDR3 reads CASSRVKTTNEKLFF. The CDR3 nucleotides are TGTGCCAGTAGCAGGGTAAAGACAACTAATGAAAAACTGTTTTTT. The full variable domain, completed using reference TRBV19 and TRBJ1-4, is DGGITQSPKYLFRKEGQNVTLSCEQNLNHDAMYWYRQDPGQGLRLIYYSQIVNDFQKGDIAEGYSVSREKKESFPLTVTSAQKNPTAFYLCASSRVKTTNEKLFFGSGTQLSVL.

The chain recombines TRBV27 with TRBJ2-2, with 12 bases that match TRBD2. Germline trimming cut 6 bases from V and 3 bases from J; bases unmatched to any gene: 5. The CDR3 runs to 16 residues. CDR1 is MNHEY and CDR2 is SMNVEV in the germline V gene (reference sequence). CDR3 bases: TGTGCCAGCAGGACTAGCGGGAGTATTGACACCGGGGAGCTGTTTTTT. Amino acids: CASRTSGSIDTGELFF.

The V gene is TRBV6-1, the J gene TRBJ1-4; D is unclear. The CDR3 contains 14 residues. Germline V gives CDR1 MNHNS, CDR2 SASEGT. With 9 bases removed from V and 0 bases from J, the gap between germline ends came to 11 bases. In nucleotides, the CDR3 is TGTGCCAGTCGGAACCAAGCAACTAATGAAAAACTGTTTTTT. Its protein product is CASRNQATNEKLFF.

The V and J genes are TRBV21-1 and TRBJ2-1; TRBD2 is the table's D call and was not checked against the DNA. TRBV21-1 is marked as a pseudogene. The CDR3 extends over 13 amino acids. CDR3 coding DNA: TGTGCCAGCAGCAAATCCGGGAGTACTGAGCAGTTCTTC. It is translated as CASSKSGSTEQFF.

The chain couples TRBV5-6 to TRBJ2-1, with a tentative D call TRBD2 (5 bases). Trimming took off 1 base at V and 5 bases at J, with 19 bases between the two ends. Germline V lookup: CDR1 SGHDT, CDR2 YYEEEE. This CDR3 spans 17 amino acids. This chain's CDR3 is CASSLTAVLASHNEQFF. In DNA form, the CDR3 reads TGTGCCAGCAGCTTGACAGCGGTCCTAGCAAGTCACAATGAGCAGTTCTTC.

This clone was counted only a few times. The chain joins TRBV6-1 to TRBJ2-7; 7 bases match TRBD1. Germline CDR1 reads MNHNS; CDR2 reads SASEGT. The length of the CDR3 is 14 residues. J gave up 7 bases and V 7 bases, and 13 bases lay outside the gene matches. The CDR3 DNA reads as TGTGCCAGCAATCGACCGGGACAGCCCGCGGAGCAGTACTTC. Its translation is CASNRPGQPAEQYF.

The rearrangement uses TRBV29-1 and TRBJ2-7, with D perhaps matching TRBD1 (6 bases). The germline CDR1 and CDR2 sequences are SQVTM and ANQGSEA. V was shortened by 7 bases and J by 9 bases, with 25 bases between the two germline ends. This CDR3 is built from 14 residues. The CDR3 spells CSAAGDTDSTAQYF. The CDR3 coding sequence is TGCAGCGCAGCCGGGGACACCGACTCTACGGCGCAGTACTTC.

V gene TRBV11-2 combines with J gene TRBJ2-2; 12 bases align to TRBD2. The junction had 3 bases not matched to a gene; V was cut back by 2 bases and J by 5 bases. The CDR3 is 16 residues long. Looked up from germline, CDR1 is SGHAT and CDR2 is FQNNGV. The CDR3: CASSLLAGGTTGELFF. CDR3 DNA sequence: TGTGCCAGCAGCTTACTAGCGGGAGGGACAACCGGGGAGCTGTTTTTT. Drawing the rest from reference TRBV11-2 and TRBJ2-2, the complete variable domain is EAGVAQSPRYKIIEKRQSVAFWCNPISGHATLYWYQQILGQGPKLLIQFQNNGVVDDSQLPKDRFSAERLKGVDSTLKIQPAKLEDSAVYLCASSLLAGGTTGELFFGEGSRLTVL.

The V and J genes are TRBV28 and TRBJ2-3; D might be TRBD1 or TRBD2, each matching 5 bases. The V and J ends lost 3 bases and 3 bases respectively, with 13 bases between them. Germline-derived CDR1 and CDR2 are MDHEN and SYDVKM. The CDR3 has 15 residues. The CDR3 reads CASSFRGAGTDTQYF. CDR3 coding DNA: TGTGCCAGCAGTTTCCGGGGCGCAGGGACAGATACGCAGTATTTT. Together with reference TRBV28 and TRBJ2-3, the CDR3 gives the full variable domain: DVKVTQSSRYLVKRTGEKVFLECVQDMDHENMFWYRQDPGLGLRLIYFSYDVKMKEKGDIPEGYSVSREKKERFSLILESASTNQTSMYLCASSFRGAGTDTQYFGPGTRLTVL.

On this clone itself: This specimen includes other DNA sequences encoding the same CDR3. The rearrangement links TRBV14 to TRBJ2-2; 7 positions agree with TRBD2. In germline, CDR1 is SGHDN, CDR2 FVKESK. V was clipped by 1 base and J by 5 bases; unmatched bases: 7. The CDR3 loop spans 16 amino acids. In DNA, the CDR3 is TGTGCCAGCAGCCAAGGGAGGGGAGCGGGGACCGGGGAGCTGTTTTTT. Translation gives CASSQGRGAGTGELFF.

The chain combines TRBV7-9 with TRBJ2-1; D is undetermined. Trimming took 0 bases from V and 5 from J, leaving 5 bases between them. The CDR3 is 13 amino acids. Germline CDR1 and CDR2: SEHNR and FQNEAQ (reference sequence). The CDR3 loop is CASSLALHNEQFF. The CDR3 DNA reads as TGTGCCAGCAGCTTAGCCCTCCACAATGAGCAGTTCTTC.

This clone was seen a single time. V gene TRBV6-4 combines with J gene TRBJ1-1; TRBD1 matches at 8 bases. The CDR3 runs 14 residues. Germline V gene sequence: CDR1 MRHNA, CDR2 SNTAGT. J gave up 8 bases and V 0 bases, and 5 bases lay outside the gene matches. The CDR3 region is CASSDSPNRGEAFF. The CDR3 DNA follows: TGTGCCAGCAGTGACTCCCCTAACAGGGGGGAAGCTTTCTTT.

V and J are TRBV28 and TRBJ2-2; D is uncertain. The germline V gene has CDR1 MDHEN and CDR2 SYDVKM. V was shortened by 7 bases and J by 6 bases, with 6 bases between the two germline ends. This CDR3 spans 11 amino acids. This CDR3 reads CASNGSGELFF. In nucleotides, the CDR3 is TGTGCCAGCAACGGTTCCGGGGAGCTGTTTTTT.

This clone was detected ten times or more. The CDR3 DNA follows: TGTGCCAGCAGTTTATCAGGCAGGGTATCCTACGAGCAGTACTTC. Translating gives CASSLSGRVSYEQYF. The rearrangement links TRBV28 to TRBJ2-7, with a possible D match to TRBD1 (5 bases). V was shortened by 1 base and J by 1 base, with 11 bases between the two germline ends. This CDR3 spans 15 amino acids. The germline V gene has CDR1 MDHEN and CDR2 SYDVKM. Full variable domain (missing parts from reference TRBV28 and TRBJ2-7): DVKVTQSSRYLVKRTGEKVFLECVQDMDHENMFWYRQDPGLGLRLIYFSYDVKMKEKGDIPEGYSVSREKKERFSLILESASTNQTSMYLCASSLSGRVSYEQYFGPGTRLTVT.

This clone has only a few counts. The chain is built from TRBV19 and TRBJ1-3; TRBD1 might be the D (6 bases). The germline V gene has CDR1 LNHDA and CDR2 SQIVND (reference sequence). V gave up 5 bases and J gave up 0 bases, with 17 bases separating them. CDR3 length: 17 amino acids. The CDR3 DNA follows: TGTGCCAGTAGTCCATTGACAGGCCGGATCTCTGGAAACACCATATATTTT. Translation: CASSPLTGRISGNTIYF.

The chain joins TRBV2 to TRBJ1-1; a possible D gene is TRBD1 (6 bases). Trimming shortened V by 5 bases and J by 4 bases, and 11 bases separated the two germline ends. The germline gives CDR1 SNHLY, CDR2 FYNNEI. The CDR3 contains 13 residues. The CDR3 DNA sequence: TGTGCCAGCAGTCCCAGGGGCGGCACTGAAGCTTTCTTT. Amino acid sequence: CASSPRGGTEAFF.

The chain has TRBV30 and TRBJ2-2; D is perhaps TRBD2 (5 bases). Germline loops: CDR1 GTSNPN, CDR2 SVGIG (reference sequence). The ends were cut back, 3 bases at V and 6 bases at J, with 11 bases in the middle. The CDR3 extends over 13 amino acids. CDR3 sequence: CAWRIGVAGELFF. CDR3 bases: TGTGCCTGGAGGATCGGGGTTGCCGGGGAGCTGTTTTTT.

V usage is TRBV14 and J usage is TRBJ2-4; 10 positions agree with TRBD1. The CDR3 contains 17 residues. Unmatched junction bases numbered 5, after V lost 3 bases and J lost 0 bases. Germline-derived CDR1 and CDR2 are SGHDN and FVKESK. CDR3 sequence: CASSQKGQGLAKNIQYF. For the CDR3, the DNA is TGTGCCAGCAGCCAGAAGGGACAGGGGCTAGCCAAAAACATTCAGTACTTC.

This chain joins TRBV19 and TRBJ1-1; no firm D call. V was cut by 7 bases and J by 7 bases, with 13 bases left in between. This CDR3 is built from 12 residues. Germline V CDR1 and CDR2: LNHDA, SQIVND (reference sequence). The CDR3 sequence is CASNARNYEAFF. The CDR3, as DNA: TGTGCCAGTAACGCCAGAAACTATGAAGCTTTCTTT.

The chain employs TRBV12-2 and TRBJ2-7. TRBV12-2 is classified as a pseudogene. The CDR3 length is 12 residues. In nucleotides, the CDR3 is TGTGCAAGTCGCCCCCCGGGCAACGAGCAGTACTTC. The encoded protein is CASRPPGNEQYF.

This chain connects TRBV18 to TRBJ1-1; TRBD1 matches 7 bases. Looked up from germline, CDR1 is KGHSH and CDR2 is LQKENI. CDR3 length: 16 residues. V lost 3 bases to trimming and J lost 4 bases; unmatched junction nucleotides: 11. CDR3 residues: CASSPGRGRVGTEAFF. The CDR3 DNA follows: TGTGCCAGCTCACCGGGGAGGGGGCGAGTGGGCACTGAAGCTTTCTTT.